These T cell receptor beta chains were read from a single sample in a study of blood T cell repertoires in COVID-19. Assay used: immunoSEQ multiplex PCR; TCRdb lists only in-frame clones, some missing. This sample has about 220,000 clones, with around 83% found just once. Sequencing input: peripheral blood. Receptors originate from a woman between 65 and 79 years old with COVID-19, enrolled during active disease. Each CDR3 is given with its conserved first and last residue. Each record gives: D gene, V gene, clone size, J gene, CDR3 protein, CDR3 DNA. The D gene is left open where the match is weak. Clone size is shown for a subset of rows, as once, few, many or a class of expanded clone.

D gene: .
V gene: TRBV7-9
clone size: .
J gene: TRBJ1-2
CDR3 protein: CASSRDTSSSFNYGYTF
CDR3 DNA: TGTGCCAGCAGCCGAGACACCTCTTCTTCCTTTAACTATGGCTACACCTTC

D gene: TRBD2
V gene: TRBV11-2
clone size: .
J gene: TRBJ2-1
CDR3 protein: CASSIGGEGSYNEQFF
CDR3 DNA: TGTGCCAGCAGCATAGGAGGGGAGGGCTCCTACAATGAGCAGTTCTTC

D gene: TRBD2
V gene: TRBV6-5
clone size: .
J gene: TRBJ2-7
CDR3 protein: CASSYSRGSSYEQYF
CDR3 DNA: TGTGCCAGCAGTTACTCGCGGGGGAGCTCCTACGAGCAGTACTTC

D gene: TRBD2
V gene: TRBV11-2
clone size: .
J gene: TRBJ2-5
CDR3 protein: CASSLASGSQGETQYF
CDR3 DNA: TGTGCCAGCAGCTTAGCGAGCGGGAGTCAGGGAGAGACCCAGTACTTC

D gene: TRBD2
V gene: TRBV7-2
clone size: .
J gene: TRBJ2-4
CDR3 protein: CASSRLAGAKNIQYF
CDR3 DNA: TGTGCCAGCAGCCGGCTAGCGGGAGCCAAAAACATTCAGTACTTC

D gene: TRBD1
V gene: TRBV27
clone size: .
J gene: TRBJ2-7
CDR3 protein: CASSPNPPRDRGYF
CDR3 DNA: TGTGCCAGCAGTCCAAACCCCCCCCGGGACAGGGGGTACTTC

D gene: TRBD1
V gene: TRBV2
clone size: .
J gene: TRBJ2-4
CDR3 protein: CAIGQAQNIQYF
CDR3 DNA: TGTGCCATAGGACAGGCCCAAAACATTCAGTACTTC

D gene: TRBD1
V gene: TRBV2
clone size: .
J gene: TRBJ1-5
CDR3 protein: CASSPDRDGQPQHF
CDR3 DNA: TGTGCCAGCAGCCCCGACAGGGACGGTCAGCCCCAGCATTTT

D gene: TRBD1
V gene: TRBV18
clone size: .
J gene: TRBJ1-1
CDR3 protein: CASSKDRPHTEAFF
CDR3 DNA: TGTGCCAGCTCTAAGGACAGGCCTCACACTGAAGCTTTCTTT

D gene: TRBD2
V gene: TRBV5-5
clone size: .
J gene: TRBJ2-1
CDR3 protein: CASSSDSGRWGGNEQFF
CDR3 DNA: TGTGCCAGCAGCTCAGACAGCGGGAGGTGGGGTGGAAATGAGCAGTTCTTC

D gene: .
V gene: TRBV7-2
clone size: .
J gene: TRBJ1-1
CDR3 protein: CASSLALGTEAFF
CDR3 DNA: TGTGCCAGCAGCTTAGCTCTCGGGACTGAAGCTTTCTTT

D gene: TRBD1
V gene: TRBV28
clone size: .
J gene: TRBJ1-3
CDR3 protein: CASSSPRATGKRGPGSGNTIYF
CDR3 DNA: TGTGCCAGCAGTTCCCCGAGAGCGACAGGGAAGAGAGGACCGGGTTCTGGAAACACCATATATTTT

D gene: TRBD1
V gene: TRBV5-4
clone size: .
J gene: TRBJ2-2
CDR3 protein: CASSSQGTIGELFF
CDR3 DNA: TGTGCCAGCAGCTCACAGGGGACCATCGGGGAGCTGTTTTTT

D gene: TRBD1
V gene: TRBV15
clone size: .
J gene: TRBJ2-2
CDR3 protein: CATSRGTGGFTGELFF
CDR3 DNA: TGTGCCACCAGCAGAGGGACAGGGGGATTCACCGGGGAGCTGTTTTTT

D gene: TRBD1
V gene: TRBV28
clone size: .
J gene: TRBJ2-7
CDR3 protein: CASRRQGAQEQYF
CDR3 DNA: TGTGCCAGCAGGCGACAGGGGGCTCAAGAGCAGTACTTC

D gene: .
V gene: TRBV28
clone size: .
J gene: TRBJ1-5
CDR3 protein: CASFGRGFQPQHF
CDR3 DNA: TGTGCCAGCTTCGGACGGGGATTTCAGCCCCAGCATTTT

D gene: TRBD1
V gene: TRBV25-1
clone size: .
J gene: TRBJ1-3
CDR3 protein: CASRSDRGRGNTIYF
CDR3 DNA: TGTGCCAGCAGATCGGACAGGGGGCGCGGAAACACCATATATTTT

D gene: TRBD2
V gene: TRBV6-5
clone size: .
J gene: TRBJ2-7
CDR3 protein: CASTGGGSPHEQYF
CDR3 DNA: TGTGCCAGCACCGGGGGAGGGTCCCCCCACGAGCAGTACTTC

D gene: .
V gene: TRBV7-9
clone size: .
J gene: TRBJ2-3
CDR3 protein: CASSTPTGPLSTDTQYF
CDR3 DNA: TGTGCCAGCAGCACCCCAACAGGGCCGCTAAGCACAGATACGCAGTATTTT

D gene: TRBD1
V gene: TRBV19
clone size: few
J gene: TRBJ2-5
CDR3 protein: CASSKQGEIGTQYF
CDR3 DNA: TGTGCCAGTAGTAAACAGGGGGAGATAGGGACCCAGTACTTC

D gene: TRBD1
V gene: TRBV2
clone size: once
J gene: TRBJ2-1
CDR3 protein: CASKDRGNEQFF
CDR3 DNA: TGTGCCAGCAAGGACAGGGGGAATGAGCAGTTCTTC

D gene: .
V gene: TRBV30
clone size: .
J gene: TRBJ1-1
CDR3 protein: CAWTLESAGNTEAFF
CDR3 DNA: TGTGCCTGGACCCTCGAATCGGCAGGGAACACTGAAGCTTTCTTT

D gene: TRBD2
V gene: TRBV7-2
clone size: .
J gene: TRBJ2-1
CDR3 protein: CASSLGLAGNNEQFF
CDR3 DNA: TGTGCCAGCAGCTTAGGTCTAGCGGGAAACAATGAGCAGTTCTTC

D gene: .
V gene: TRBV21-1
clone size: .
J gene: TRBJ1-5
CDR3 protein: CASSKVIRTGAPYSNQPQHF
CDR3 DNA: TGTGCCAGCAGCAAAGTAATACGAACAGGGGCCCCCTATAGCAATCAGCCCCAGCATTTT

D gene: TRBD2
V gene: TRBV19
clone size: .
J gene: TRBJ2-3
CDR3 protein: CASSGRTSGSLIDTQYF
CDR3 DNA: TGTGCCAGTAGTGGGCGGACTAGCGGGAGCTTAATCGATACGCAGTATTTT

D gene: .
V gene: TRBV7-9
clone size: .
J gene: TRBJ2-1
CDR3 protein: CASSLGRGTYNEQFF
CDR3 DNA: TGTGCCAGCAGCTTAGGGCGAGGGACCTACAATGAGCAGTTCTTC

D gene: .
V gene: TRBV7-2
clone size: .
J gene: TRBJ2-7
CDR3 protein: CASSLLQSYEQYF
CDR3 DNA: TGTGCCAGCAGCTTATTACAGTCCTACGAGCAGTACTTC

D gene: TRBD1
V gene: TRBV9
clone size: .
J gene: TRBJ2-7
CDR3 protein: CASSPGGGYEQYF
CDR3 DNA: TGTGCCAGCAGCCCAGGGGGCGGGTACGAGCAGTACTTC

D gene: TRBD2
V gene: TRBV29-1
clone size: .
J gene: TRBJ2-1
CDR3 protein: CSVQTSDYNEQFF
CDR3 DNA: TGCAGCGTCCAGACTAGCGACTACAATGAGCAGTTCTTC

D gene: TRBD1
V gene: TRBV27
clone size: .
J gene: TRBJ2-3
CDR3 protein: CASMRQGVVRGTDTQYF
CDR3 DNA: TGTGCCAGCATGAGGCAGGGGGTAGTTCGCGGCACAGATACGCAGTATTTT

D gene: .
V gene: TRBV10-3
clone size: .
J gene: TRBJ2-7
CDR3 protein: CAISGGRADEQYF
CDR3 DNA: TGTGCCATCAGTGGGGGCAGGGCTGACGAGCAGTACTTC

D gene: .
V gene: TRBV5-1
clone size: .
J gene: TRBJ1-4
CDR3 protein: CASSFDPGSNEKLFF
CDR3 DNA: TGCGCCAGCAGCTTTGACCCGGGAAGTAATGAAAAACTGTTTTTT

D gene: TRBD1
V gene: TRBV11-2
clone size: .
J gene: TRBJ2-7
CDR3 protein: CASSSQTGLYEQYF
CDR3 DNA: TGTGCCAGCAGCTCCCAGACAGGGCTCTACGAGCAGTACTTC

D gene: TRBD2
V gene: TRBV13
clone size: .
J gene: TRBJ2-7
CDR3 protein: CASSPRRLAGGLEQYF
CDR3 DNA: TGTGCCAGCAGCCCAAGGAGACTAGCGGGAGGTCTCGAGCAGTACTTC

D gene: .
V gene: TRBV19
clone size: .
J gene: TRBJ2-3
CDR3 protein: CASSNQGGMADTQYF
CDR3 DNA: TGTGCCAGTAGTAATCAGGGGGGTATGGCAGATACGCAGTATTTT

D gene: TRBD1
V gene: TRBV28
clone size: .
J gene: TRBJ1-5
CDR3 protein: CASSLAGGNQPQHF
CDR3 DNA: TGTGCCAGCAGTTTAGCAGGGGGTAATCAGCCCCAGCATTTT

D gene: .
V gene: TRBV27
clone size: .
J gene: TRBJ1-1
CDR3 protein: CASSTKRRTEAFF
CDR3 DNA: TGTGCCAGCAGTACAAAAAGGAGGACTGAAGCTTTCTTT